The 20 T cell receptor beta chains presented below share a single source sample, sequenced in a study of CD8 T cells in ankylosing spondylitis. TCRdb used MiXCR to reprocess the 5' RACE reads, holding one entry per CDR3 protein. Among 290,000 or so distinct CDR3 sequences, around 21% were seen once, and the ten largest hold about 3.7%. Sequencing was carried out using blood, either unsorted or a sorted T cell fraction (not recorded which). Receptors were obtained from a female donor with ankylosing spondylitis or in good health (not recorded which).

This clonotype was counted between two and nine times. The rearrangement uses TRBV5-1 and TRBJ2-3, with D maybe TRBD2 (7 bases). The V gene lost 4 bases and the J gene lost 0 bases, with 15 bases spanning the gap. This CDR3 contains 16 residues. Germline lookup yields CDR1 SGHRS and CDR2 YFSETQ. The CDR3 coding sequence is TGCGCCAGCAGCCGGGGGGCAGGCCCTAGCACAGATACGCAGTATTTT. This sequence encodes CASSRGAGPSTDTQYF.

This chain connects TRBV6-2 or TRBV6-3 to TRBJ1-1, with a tentative D call TRBD1 (6 bases). V lost 6 bases, J lost 6 bases, and 17 bases lay in between. Germline V gene sequence: CDR1 MNHEY, CDR2 SVGEGT. The CDR3 runs to 14 residues. The CDR3 DNA sequence: TGTGCCAGCAGCCTGGGACATCGGAGCGCTGAAGCTTTCTTT. Encoded protein: CASSLGHRSAEAFF.

The rearrangement joins TRBV5-6 to TRBJ2-3; no firm D call. There are 13 residues in the CDR3. Germline CDR1 reads SGHDT; CDR2 reads YYEEEE. V lost 0 bases to trimming and J lost 4 bases, with 6 bases between them. CDR3 nucleotide sequence: TGTGCCAGCAGCTTGGTGGCGGCAGATACGCAGTATTTT. Residues: CASSLVAADTQYF.

This clonotype came up many times. This chain joins TRBV12-3 or TRBV12-4 and TRBJ2-5; D is possibly TRBD2 (6 bases). With 8 bases removed from V and 7 bases from J, the gap between germline ends came to 11 bases. CDR3 length equals 11 residues. The CDR3 DNA reads as TGTGCCAGCGCTAACGGGGGGACCCAGTACTTC. Its protein product is CASANGGTQYF.

The chain joins TRBV27 to TRBJ2-7, with D perhaps TRBD2 (6 bases). V was pared by 6 bases and J by 6 bases, with 18 bases between. In germline, CDR1 is MNHEY, CDR2 SMNVEV (reference sequence). The CDR3 has 14 amino acids. This CDR3 is CASRTSGGGIEQYF. The CDR3 DNA follows: TGTGCCAGCAGAACAAGCGGAGGAGGGATCGAGCAGTACTTC.

This sequence joins TRBV28 and TRBJ1-2; the D is unclear. The germline gives CDR1 MDHEN, CDR2 SYDVKM. The germline V and J ends were trimmed by 4 bases and 5 bases, with 14 bases remaining between them. The CDR3 covers 14 residues. Here the CDR3 DNA reads TGTGCCAGCAGTTCGGCTAGCGTCCTGTATGGCTACACCTTC. Translation gives CASSSASVLYGYTF.

This sequence joins TRBV6-2 or TRBV6-3 and TRBJ1-2, with D unclear. V was clipped by 0 bases and J by 6 bases, with 11 bases between them. Germline V gene lookup returns CDR1 MNHEY and CDR2 SVGEGT. The CDR3 sequence is 14 residues long. The CDR3 here is CASSYSGTPHGYTF. In nucleotides, the CDR3 is TGTGCCAGCAGTTACTCGGGCACACCTCATGGCTACACCTTC.

In this sample, this clonotype turned up a few times. V gene TRBV14 combines with J gene TRBJ2-6; D unclear. The germline V gene encodes CDR1 SGHDN and CDR2 FVKESK. The CDR3 runs 13 residues. Trimming stripped 8 bases from V and 4 bases from J, with 9 bases between. The chain's CDR3 is CASYRTGANVLTF. In DNA form, the CDR3 reads TGTGCCAGCTACCGAACCGGGGCCAACGTCCTGACTTTC.

CDR3 protein: CASSFEGADTEAFF. In DNA, the CDR3 is TGTGCCAGCAGCTTTGAAGGGGCGGACACTGAAGCTTTCTTT. The chain carries TRBV7-8 and TRBJ1-1; weak D call: TRBD1 (5 bases). This CDR3 is built from 14 residues. The germline V and J ends were trimmed by 3 bases and 3 bases, with 11 bases remaining between them. CDR1 and CDR2 from the germline V gene are SGHVS and FQNEAQ.

V usage is TRBV6-2 or TRBV6-3 and J usage is TRBJ1-1; D unclear. Germline CDR1 and CDR2: MNHEY and SVGEGT. The V end lost 0 bases, the J end lost 4 bases, and 12 bases lay between the germline ends. The CDR3 is made up of 15 amino acids. The CDR3 region has the DNA TGTGCCAGCAGTTACTCATCGGGCACCGGCACTGAAGCTTTCTTT. It translates to CASSYSSGTGTEAFF.

The chain couples TRBV7-3 to TRBJ1-1, with TRBD1 matching over 10 bases. The CDR3 runs 13 residues. CDR1 SGHTA and CDR2 FQGTGA come from the germline V gene. V shed 5 bases, J shed 7 bases, and the junction held 4 bases outside the gene matches. This chain's CDR3 is CASSGTGEGEAFF. As DNA, the CDR3 is TGTGCCAGCAGCGGGACAGGGGAGGGTGAAGCTTTCTTT.

This chain connects TRBV6-1 to TRBJ1-2; TRBD1 aligns across 11 bases. From germline, CDR1 is MNHNS and CDR2 SASEGT. J lost 4 bases, V lost 8 bases, and 6 bases had no gene match. The CDR3 contains 14 residues. CDR3 in DNA: TGTGCCAGCGCAGGACAGGGGGCGGTCTATGGCTACACCTTC. This codes for CASAGQGAVYGYTF.

This clonotype has a handful of counts. The rearrangement links TRBV12-3 or TRBV12-4 to TRBJ1-2; maybe TRBD1 (5 bases). This CDR3 is built from 13 residues. The germline V and J ends were trimmed by 3 bases and 7 bases, with 12 bases remaining between them. The CDR3 coding sequence is TGTGCCAGCAGTTTGGTCAGGGAAGGTGGCTACACCTTC. It is translated as CASSLVREGGYTF.

This chain uses TRBV7-2 with TRBJ2-7; 8 bases line up with TRBD2. The germline CDR1 and CDR2 sequences are SGHTA and FQGNSA. The trim removed 3 bases at V and 2 bases at J, leaving 12 bases unmatched. The CDR3 runs 17 residues. Written as DNA, the CDR3 is TGTGCCAGCAGCTTTCTAGCGGGTCCTAAGGCCCCCTACGAGCAGTACTTC. As protein: CASSFLAGPKAPYEQYF. Combining the CDR3 with reference TRBV7-2 and TRBJ2-7 gives the whole variable domain GAGVSQSPSNKVTEKGKDVELRCDPISGHTALYWYRQSLGQGLEFLIYFQGNSAPDKSGLPSDRFSAERTGGSVSTLTIQRTQQEDSAVYLCASSFLAGPKAPYEQYFGPGTRLTVT.

This clonotype occurred many times. The chain links TRBV20-1 to TRBJ2-1; D uncertain. V lost 3 bases, J lost 9 bases, and 15 bases lay in between. CDR3 length: 13 amino acids. The germline V gene has CDR1 DFQATT and CDR2 SNEGSKA (reference sequence). This CDR3 reads CSASFTGSGEQFF. In nucleotides, the CDR3 is TGCAGTGCTAGTTTTACGGGTTCGGGTGAGCAGTTCTTC.

This chain connects TRBV9 to TRBJ2-7; maybe TRBD1 (6 bases). V dropped 3 bases and J dropped 4 bases, with 14 bases sitting between them. Germline assignment: CDR1 SGDLS and CDR2 YYNGEE. The CDR3 covers 14 residues. CDR3 region: CASSAQQGAYEQYF. CDR3 nucleotides: TGTGCCAGCAGCGCACAACAGGGAGCGTACGAGCAGTACTTC.

This clonotype was observed a few times. This chain joins TRBV7-9 and TRBJ2-3; 8 bases match TRBD1. The V gene's germline CDR1 is SEHNR and CDR2 FQNEAQ (reference sequence). Trimming took 8 bases from V and 2 from J; bases not matched to a gene: 3. This CDR3 has 13 amino acids. The CDR3 region is CASQGATTDTQYF. The CDR3 bases are TGTGCCAGCCAGGGGGCTACCACAGATACGCAGTATTTT.

V is TRBV7-8 and J is TRBJ2-1; 14 nucleotides agree with TRBD2. The length of the CDR3 is 15 residues. V was pared by 5 bases and J by 9 bases, with 6 bases of the junction left unmatched. CDR1 and CDR2 (germline): SGHVS, FQNEAQ. CDR3 bases: TGTGCCAGCAGCCTCCGACTAGCGGGAGGGCTTGAGCAGTTCTTC. Its protein product is CASSLRLAGGLEQFF.

This chain joins TRBV11-2 and TRBJ2-4; D is unclear. The V end was cut by 0 bases, the J end by 3 bases, with 6 bases between. CDR3 length equals 14 residues. Germline V gives CDR1 SGHAT, CDR2 FQNNGV. The CDR3 spells CASSLETIKNIQYF. The CDR3 region has the DNA TGTGCCAGCAGCTTAGAGACGATCAAAAACATTCAGTACTTC.

The chain uses TRBV5-4 and TRBJ2-1, with no clear D. CDR3 length equals 16 residues. The germline V and J ends were trimmed by 4 bases and 0 bases, with 14 bases remaining between them. Germline-derived CDR1 and CDR2 are SGHNT and YYREEE (reference sequence). CDR3 protein: CASSLEDPSSYNEQFF. The CDR3 DNA sequence: TGTGCCAGCAGCCTAGAGGACCCGAGCTCCTACAATGAGCAGTTCTTC.